Listed below are T cell receptor beta chains from one sample, sequenced in a study of radiation and T cells in renal cell carcinoma. Profiled with immunoSEQ multiplex PCR; TCRdb holds only in-frame clones, not every one. The profile covers roughly 150,000 clones, with 88% appearing a single time and 4.1% taken by the ten largest. The input for sequencing was blood, taken from a patient whose treatment included radiotherapy and nephrectomy. These receptors were obtained from a woman aged 70-85 years with renal cell carcinoma. The CDR3 runs from the conserved cysteine through the conserved F or W. The D gene is left open where the match is weak. Clone size is given for some rows only: seen once, a few or many times, or a class if the clone is expanded.

size,V,D,J,CDR3,DNA
few,TRBV6-1,-,TRBJ2-2,CASTWGSVTGELFF,TGTGCCAGCACATGGGGGTCGGTCACCGGGGAGCTGTTTTTT
-,TRBV2,TRBD1,TRBJ1-2,CASRGTGNYGYTF,TGTGCCAGCAGGGGGACAGGGAATTATGGCTACACCTTC
-,TRBV11-3,-,TRBJ1-2,CASSLDRGIGYTF,TGTGCCAGCAGCTTAGATCGAGGGATTGGCTACACCTTC
-,TRBV12-1,-,TRBJ2-7,CASSLTAYEQYF,TGTGCCAGCAGCCTTACGGCCTACGAGCAGTACTTC
-,TRBV7-2,TRBD1,TRBJ2-7,CASSSSWDRGHEQYF,TGTGCCAGCAGCTCCTCTTGGGACAGGGGGCACGAGCAGTACTTC
-,TRBV7-6,-,TRBJ2-2,CASSLVRHQRGFTGELFF,TGTGCCAGCAGCTTAGTTCGGCACCAACGGGGATTTACCGGGGAGCTGTTTTTT
-,TRBV5-1,TRBD2,TRBJ2-2,CASSGGLAGSNTGELFF,TGCGCCAGCAGCGGGGGACTAGCGGGTTCGAACACCGGGGAGCTGTTTTTT
-,TRBV5-1,TRBD2,TRBJ2-5,CASSLVASGGQETQYF,TGCGCCAGCAGCTTGGTAGCTAGCGGGGGGCAAGAGACCCAGTACTTC
-,TRBV19,TRBD1,TRBJ1-5,CASKKQGSNQPQHF,TGTGCCAGTAAAAAACAGGGGAGCAATCAGCCCCAGCATTTT
-,TRBV9,TRBD2,TRBJ2-3,CASSPRLAGGPRDTQYF,TGTGCCAGCAGCCCCAGACTAGCGGGGGGGCCGAGGGATACGCAGTATTTT
-,TRBV28,-,TRBJ1-2,CASSPPGASRYGYTF,TGTGCCAGCAGTCCCCCCGGAGCTAGCCGGTATGGCTACACCTTC
-,TRBV19,TRBD1,TRBJ2-3,CASSAGQGQADTQYF,TGTGCCAGTAGTGCGGGACAGGGCCAGGCAGATACGCAGTATTTT
-,TRBV4-3,-,TRBJ2-4,CASSQGNYPVGGAKNIQYF,TGCGCCAGCAGCCAAGGAAATTACCCGGTGGGGGGAGCCAAAAACATTCAGTACTTC
-,TRBV7-2,-,TRBJ1-4,CASSRGGITNEKLFF,TGTGCCAGCAGCAGGGGGGGAATAACTAATGAAAAACTGTTTTTT
-,TRBV6-1,-,TRBJ2-2,CASSELGVRNTGELFF,TGTGCCAGCAGTGAATTGGGGGTGAGGAACACCGGGGAGCTGTTTTTT
-,TRBV27,-,TRBJ2-3,CASSFWGQSTDTQYF,TGTGCCAGCAGTTTTTGGGGGCAGAGCACAGATACGCAGTATTTT
-,TRBV7-8,-,TRBJ1-2,CASSGTGGLGGYTF,TGTGCCAGCAGCGGGACGGGGGGCCTGGGTGGCTACACCTTC
once,TRBV5-4,-,TRBJ1-2,CASSLSGANYGYTF,TGTGCCAGCAGCTTGTCAGGGGCTAACTATGGCTACACCTTC
-,TRBV5-6,-,TRBJ1-5,CASTHSNQPQHF,TGTGCCAGCACTCATAGCAATCAGCCCCAGCATTTT
once,TRBV18,-,TRBJ1-1,CASSSTGEAFF,TGTGCCAGCTCATCGACAGGTGAAGCTTTCTTT
-,TRBV13,TRBD1,TRBJ1-4,CASSTRQGGIGEKLFF,TGTGCCAGCAGCACACGACAGGGAGGCATAGGGGAAAAACTGTTTTTT
-,TRBV6-6,-,TRBJ2-2,CASTVDGTGELFF,TGTGCCAGCACTGTGGACGGGACCGGGGAGCTGTTTTTT
-,TRBV4-3,TRBD1,TRBJ1-2,CASSQSDRGRNGYTF,TGCGCCAGCAGCCAATCGGACAGGGGGAGAAATGGCTACACCTTC
-,TRBV7-2,-,TRBJ1-1,CASSLRGSLGTEAFF,TGTGCCAGCAGCCTCCGAGGGAGTCTGGGCACTGAAGCTTTCTTT
-,TRBV7-2,-,TRBJ1-4,CASSVDSATNEKLFF,TGTGCCAGCAGCGTGGACAGTGCAACTAATGAAAAACTGTTTTTT
-,TRBV28,-,TRBJ2-5,CASVAGGGFSKTQYF,TGTGCCAGTGTCGCCGGAGGGGGTTTCTCGAAGACCCAGTACTTC
once,TRBV28,-,TRBJ1-2,CASQSGTPVYGYTF,TGTGCCAGCCAATCCGGGACACCTGTGTATGGCTACACCTTC
-,TRBV28,-,TRBJ2-2,CASSLWVGKDTGELFF,TGTGCCAGCAGTTTATGGGTAGGGAAGGACACCGGGGAGCTGTTTTTT
-,TRBV6-6,-,TRBJ2-2,CASSYQGGNTGELFF,TGTGCCAGCAGTTACCAGGGGGGGAACACCGGGGAGCTGTTTTTT
few,TRBV27,-,TRBJ1-1,CASRGYGGAEKNTEAFF,TGTGCCAGCAGGGGGTATGGGGGCGCTGAGAAGAACACTGAAGCTTTCTTT
-,TRBV4-2,-,TRBJ2-1,CASSPRGNNEQFF,TGTGCCAGCAGTCCTCGGGGAAACAATGAGCAGTTCTTC
once,TRBV10-1,TRBD1,TRBJ1-2,CASSESGDRANYGYTF,TGCGCCAGCAGTGAGTCTGGGGACAGGGCCAACTATGGCTACACCTTC
-,TRBV6-5,-,TRBJ1-6,CASSYSYNQNNSPLHF,TGTGCCAGCAGTTACAGTTACAACCAAAATAATTCACCCCTCCACTTT
-,TRBV4-3,-,TRBJ1-1,CASSRVGQMNTEAFF,TGCGCCAGCAGCAGGGTAGGACAGATGAACACTGAAGCTTTCTTT
-,TRBV23-1,-,TRBJ1-5,CASSQADISNQPQHF,TGCGCCAGCAGTCAAGCAGACATAAGCAATCAGCCCCAGCATTTT
-,TRBV2,-,TRBJ1-6,CASSTGLNSPLHF,TGTGCCAGCAGCACCGGGCTGAATTCACCCCTCCACTTT
-,TRBV30,-,TRBJ2-3,CAWSVTPHRRLGDTQYF,TGTGCCTGGAGTGTAACCCCTCACAGGCGCCTTGGGGATACGCAGTATTTT
few,TRBV5-6,-,TRBJ1-1,CASSLTGPYEAFF,TGTGCCAGCAGCTTGACGGGACCCTACGAAGCTTTCTTT
-,TRBV6-6,-,TRBJ2-2,CASSLDSWELFF,TGTGCCAGCAGCCTGGACAGTTGGGAGCTGTTTTTT
-,TRBV18,-,TRBJ1-5,CASSPLQGGIQPQHF,TGTGCCAGCTCACCATTACAGGGAGGAATTCAGCCCCAGCATTTT
-,TRBV19,TRBD1,TRBJ1-5,CASSMIPGTGAQPQHF,TGTGCCAGTAGTATGATTCCCGGGACAGGGGCCCAGCCCCAGCATTTT
-,TRBV5-1,-,TRBJ2-3,CASSTPGPQGTDTQYF,TGCGCCAGCAGCACTCCGGGACCCCAAGGCACAGATACGCAGTATTTT
-,TRBV30,-,TRBJ1-6,CAWSVQGSPLHF,TGTGCCTGGAGTGTTCAAGGTTCACCCCTCCACTTT
-,TRBV7-7,-,TRBJ1-2,CASSRLDSTARDYGYTF,TGTGCTAGCAGCCGACTCGACTCGACAGCCCGGGACTATGGCTACACCTTC
few,TRBV30,TRBD1,TRBJ1-5,CAWGGDRGYQPQHF,TGTGCCTGGGGTGGGGACAGGGGATACCAGCCCCAGCATTTT
-,TRBV5-4,-,TRBJ2-7,CASSSTGILTYEQYF,TGTGCCAGCAGCTCAACAGGGATTCTAACCTACGAGCAGTACTTC
-,TRBV14,TRBD1,TRBJ2-5,CASSPMDRDGETQYF,TGTGCCAGCAGCCCCATGGACAGGGACGGAGAGACCCAGTACTTC
-,TRBV10-3,TRBD2,TRBJ2-1,CAISETSGGPGSYNEQFF,TGTGCCATCAGTGAGACTAGCGGGGGGCCGGGCTCCTACAATGAGCAGTTCTTC
few,TRBV19,-,TRBJ1-5,CASSTTTHDQPQHF,TGTGCCAGTAGTACCACGACACACGATCAGCCCCAGCATTTT
-,TRBV19,-,TRBJ2-3,CASSFNWEDTQYF,TGTGCCAGTAGTTTCAACTGGGAAGATACGCAGTATTTT
-,TRBV5-4,-,TRBJ2-2,CASSLDRGTGELFF,TGTGCCAGCAGCTTGGATCGGGGCACCGGGGAGCTGTTTTTT
once,TRBV11-2,-,TRBJ1-1,CASSLTPWGNTEAFF,TGTGCCAGCAGCTTAACACCGTGGGGGAACACTGAAGCTTTCTTT
-,TRBV27,-,TRBJ1-3,CASSLGGAGNTIYF,TGTGCCAGCAGTTTAGGGGGGGCTGGAAACACCATATATTTT
-,TRBV4-1,-,TRBJ2-1,CASSQDEGGTGEQFF,TGCGCCAGCAGCCAAGATGAAGGGGGAACGGGTGAGCAGTTCTTC